The rows below give T cell receptor beta chains drawn from one sample of a study of blood T cell repertoires in COVID-19. TCRdb's table, derived via immunoSEQ multiplex PCR, lists solely in-frame clones and lacks some. The table shows 270,000 or so clones, with 80% to 85% occurring only once. Specimen: PBMCs or T cells enriched from blood (not recorded which). All receptors come from a man aged 45 to 65 who had recovered from COVID-19. Each CDR3 is given without its conserved first and last residue. The size of a clone is reported for some rows only, either as once, few or many, or as a class for expanded clones.

v_call	clone_size	j_call	cdr3_aa
TRBV6-5	NA	TRBJ1-5	ASSPLRYQPQH
TRBV2	NA	TRBJ1-2	ASRTRIRVDGYT
TRBV7-9	NA	TRBJ2-1	ASSSGYNEQF
TRBV19	NA	TRBJ2-2	ASTPPTGTGELF
TRBV30	few	TRBJ1-6	AWSVGQGARSPLH
TRBV5-1	NA	TRBJ2-7	ASSLVAGTSYEQY
TRBV9	NA	TRBJ2-1	ASSVDGSGSYNEQF
TRBV7-3	NA	TRBJ1-2	ASSLAPDRENYGYT
TRBV3-1/TRBV3-2	NA	TRBJ2-5	ASSPWTSGGVETQY
TRBV7-2	NA	TRBJ2-2	ASTLDRPNTGELF
TRBV3-1/TRBV3-2	NA	TRBJ1-1	ASSSRVGGAF
TRBV5-6	NA	TRBJ1-5	ASSFFQANQPQH
TRBV19	NA	TRBJ1-2	ASSTSTGGNYGYT
TRBV18	NA	TRBJ1-5	ASSPRQNSNQPQH
TRBV5-4	NA	TRBJ2-3	ASHPVASGRPDTQY
TRBV15	large	TRBJ2-3	ATSVGQGETDTQY
TRBV6-1	NA	TRBJ2-1	ASSELAGSYNEQF
TRBV12-2	NA	TRBJ2-7	ASRLGRLAGGQFSYEQY
TRBV19	NA	TRBJ1-6	ASNSRSNSPLH
TRBV5-1	NA	TRBJ1-1	ASSPGLTGNTEAF
TRBV5-1	NA	TRBJ2-5	ASMVVAGGETQY
TRBV18	NA	TRBJ2-4	ASSGQGTNIQY
TRBV5-5	NA	TRBJ2-7	ASSHGLAGDGEQY
TRBV7-2	NA	TRBJ1-5	ASSSPGQGQPQH
TRBV10-1	NA	TRBJ2-3	ASSDGSGALHQY
TRBV6-5	NA	TRBJ2-3	ASSYQRDIRTDTQY
TRBV3-1/TRBV3-2	few	TRBJ1-3	ASSPDSPGRNTIY
TRBV7-8	once	TRBJ2-7	ASSPRTSGAVEQY
TRBV3-1/TRBV3-2	NA	TRBJ1-6	ASSPVPRREGSPLH
TRBV28	NA	TRBJ2-7	ASSPRGTGGVWEY
TRBV7-6	NA	TRBJ2-5	ASSPSGGQETQY
TRBV7-9	NA	TRBJ2-3	ASSFTGGTDTQY
TRBV6-5	NA	TRBJ2-3	ASIRGNTQY
TRBV7-8	NA	TRBJ2-3	ASSLMSGTLDTQY
TRBV28	NA	TRBJ2-7	ASSKADYEQY
TRBV5-1	NA	TRBJ2-3	ASSLAAQGPSDTQY
TRBV27	few	TRBJ1-4	ASSPHWTGQSNEKLF
TRBV5-6	NA	TRBJ2-7	ASSPPGTPSYEQY
TRBV11-3	NA	TRBJ2-3	ASSSRWDTQY
TRBV7-2	NA	TRBJ2-1	ASSLKSGRSYNEQF
TRBV27	NA	TRBJ1-2	ASMGRNYGYT
TRBV5-1	NA	TRBJ1-4	ASSPGTGVEKLF
TRBV12-3/TRBV12-4	NA	TRBJ2-7	ASSPRGIYEQY
TRBV29-1	NA	TRBJ1-2	SGDTGTDGYT
TRBV5-1	once	TRBJ1-2	ASSLEPGRYGYT
TRBV28	NA	TRBJ2-7	ASSLNMPYEQY
TRBV12-3/TRBV12-4	NA	TRBJ2-5	ATQTGVQETQY
TRBV11-1	NA	TRBJ2-1	ASSHGTVFYNEQF
TRBV29-1	NA	TRBJ2-3	SVGAGGPRY
TRBV20-1	NA	TRBJ2-5	SGRTQETQY
TRBV30	NA	TRBJ1-1	AWKVTGGTEAF
TRBV14	NA	TRBJ2-7	ASSQEGAPGRKYEQY
TRBV4-2	NA	TRBJ1-6	ASSQDVGQNSPLH
TRBV7-2	NA	TRBJ2-7	ASSLAGSAYEQY
TRBV6-5	NA	TRBJ1-2	ASSRDRSFDYGYT
TRBV5-8	many	TRBJ2-1	ASSLGTGASNEQF
TRBV10-3	NA	TRBJ1-5	AISESTGEGQPQH